This T cell receptor beta chain was documented in a study of blood T cells in healthy people across ages. General study findings and limits: Diversity of TCR beta per million T cells declined in a roughly linear way with age.

The CDR3 spans 15 residues. Germline CDR1 SGHRS, CDR2 YFSETQ. The ends were cut back, 0 bases at V and 4 bases at J, with 10 bases in the middle. A second PCR, run for about 7 to 12 cycles, used a sample-barcoded 5' primer plus a J-beta primer mix. TCRdb redid the calling of the 5' RACE reads with MiXCR, one entry per CDR3 protein. There are 1.5 million to 2 million distinct CDR3 sequences in the sample; roughly 27% occur only once, and 7.7% lies in the top ten. All donors came from Russia, were Caucasian and healthy, and spanned ages about 6 to 100. About this clonotype itself: Its antigen is unknown.

Sequencing was done on a sample of blood. The clonotype was recovered from a woman between 25 and 40 years old in good health. The J gene is TRBJ2-2, the V gene TRBV5-1; TRBD1 is a possible D gene (6 bases). CDR3 loop: CASSLGGRATGELFF. Here the CDR3 DNA reads TGCGCCAGCAGCTTGGGGGGGCGTGCCACCGGGGAGCTGTTTTTT.